The clone carrying this T cell receptor beta chain was counted at least ten times. These data are taken from a study of neurological immune-mediated disorders. TCRdb re-called the 5' RACE reads through MiXCR, storing one row per CDR3 protein. The data contain about 24,000 distinct CDR3 sequences, about 12% of them singletons. Germline loops: CDR1 DFQATT, CDR2 SNEGSKA (reference sequence). The CDR3 runs to 14 residues. V was clipped by 0 bases and J by 0 bases, with 6 bases between them. Noted time point: technical triplicate 1. The sorted libraries took under 1.2 million CD4+ or CD8+ T cells. The sequence derives from a female donor with HTLV-1-associated myelopathy (HAM/TSP). Sequences were obtained from CD4+ T cells from blood. The gene calls are TRBV20-1 and TRBJ1-5; D gene unclear. As DNA, the CDR3 is TGCAGTGCTAGAGATCGACGTAGCAATCAGCCCCAGCATTTT. Its protein product is CSARDRRSNQPQHF.